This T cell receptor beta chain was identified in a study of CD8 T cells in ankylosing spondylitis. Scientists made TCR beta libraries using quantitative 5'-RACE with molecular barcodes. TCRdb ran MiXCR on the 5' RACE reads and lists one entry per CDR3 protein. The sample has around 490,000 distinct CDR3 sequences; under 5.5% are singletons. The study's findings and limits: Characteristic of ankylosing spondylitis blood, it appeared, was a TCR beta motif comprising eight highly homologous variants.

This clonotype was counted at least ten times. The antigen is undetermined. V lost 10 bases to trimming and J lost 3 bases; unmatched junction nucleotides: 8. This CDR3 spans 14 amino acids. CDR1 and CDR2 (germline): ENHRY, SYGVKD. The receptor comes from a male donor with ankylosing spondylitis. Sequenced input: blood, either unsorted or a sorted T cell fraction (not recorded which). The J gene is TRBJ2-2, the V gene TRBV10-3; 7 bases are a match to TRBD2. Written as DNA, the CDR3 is TGTGCCACGGGGTTGGCGGGGGACACCGGGGAGCTGTTTTTT. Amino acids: CATGLAGDTGELFF.